The text below deals with one T cell receptor beta chain. Antigen unknown. The authors extracted RNA and reverse transcribed it into cDNA as the sequencing template. The method was immunoSEQ multiplex PCR; TCRdb's version includes in-frame clones alone and lacks a portion of them. Of about 190,000 clones in the sample, 64% are singletons; the top ten hold around 4.2%. CDR3 size: 14 residues. V gave up 2 bases and J gave up 4 bases; unmatched junction bases: 3. Germline CDR1 and CDR2: PRHDT and FYEKMQ (reference sequence). The treatment is: oral pan-JAK inhibitor, 5-10 mg twice daily. These data belong to a study of CD8+ T cells in alopecia areata. Study-level points and caveats: Clarity of TCR sharing across patients fell short of that in mice, possibly HLA-related. Normal scalp showed lower clonality than lesional scalp, especially alopecia totalis/universalis.

The sequenced sample was CD4+ T cells sorted from blood, obtained at week 4, from a patient treated with tofacitinib. This receptor was taken from a human donor with alopecia areata. This rearrangement joins TRBV13 to TRBJ2-7; 9 bases are a match to TRBD1. The CDR3 DNA reads TGTGCCAGCAGCTTAACAGGGGGCGTTTACGAGCAGTACTTC. This codes for CASSLTGGVYEQYF.